The following is a TCR beta chain sequence with its context. What it binds is unknown. Treatment given: around 19 received Ad26.COV2.S at low or high dose, single or two shots; roughly five received placebo; per-sample allocation not given. Collection of the samples took place on day 63 after the first injection of vaccine or placebo. Produced via immunoSEQ multiplex PCR; TCRdb's table is partial and in-frame only. Of 350,000 to 450,000 clones listed, roughly 85% were seen once; the top ten hold just under 7.5%. This sample was included in a study of Ad26.COV2.S vaccination and SARS-CoV-2 variants. Across the study: The vaccine Ad26.COV2.S was put into the muscle once, or twice with 56 days between. Overall study results and limits: Substantial breadth in spike-specific CD8+ and CD4+ T cell responses was reportedly seen after vaccination.

Looked up from germline, CDR1 is SGHDT and CDR2 is YYEEEE. This CDR3 comprises 16 residues. Trimming removed 0 bases from V and 4 bases from J, with 16 bases in between. This sample comprised peripheral blood, obtained in a trial of Ad26.COV2.S vaccine versus placebo. The chain links TRBV5-6 to TRBJ2-5, with a weak D call TRBD2 (5 bases). This clonotype was sampled from a person between 18 and 65 years old who received the Ad26.COV2.S COVID-19 vaccine or a placebo. This CDR3 is CASSLGATGKGETQYF. CDR3 nucleotide sequence: TGTGCCAGCAGCTTGGGGGCGACGGGAAAGGGAGAGACCCAGTACTTC. Complete variable domain (other parts from reference TRBV5-6 and TRBJ2-5): DAGVTQSPTHLIKTRGQQVTLRCSPKSGHDTVSWYQQALGQGPQFIFQYYEEEERQRGNFPDRFSGHQFPNYSSELNVNALLLGDSALYLCASSLGATGKGETQYFGPGTRLLVL.